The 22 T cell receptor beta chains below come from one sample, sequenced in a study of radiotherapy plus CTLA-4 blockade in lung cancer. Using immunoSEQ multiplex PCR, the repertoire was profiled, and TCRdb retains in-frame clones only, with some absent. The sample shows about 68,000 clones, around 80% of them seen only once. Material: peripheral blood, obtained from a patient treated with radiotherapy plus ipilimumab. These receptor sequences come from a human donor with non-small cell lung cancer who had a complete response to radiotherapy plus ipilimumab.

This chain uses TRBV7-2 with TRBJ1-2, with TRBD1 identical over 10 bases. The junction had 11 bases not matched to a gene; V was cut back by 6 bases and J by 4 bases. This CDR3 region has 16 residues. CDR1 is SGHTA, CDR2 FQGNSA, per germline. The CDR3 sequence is CASRMTGGALGYGYTF. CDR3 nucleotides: TGTGCCAGCAGGATGACAGGGGGCGCTTTGGGCTATGGCTACACCTTC.

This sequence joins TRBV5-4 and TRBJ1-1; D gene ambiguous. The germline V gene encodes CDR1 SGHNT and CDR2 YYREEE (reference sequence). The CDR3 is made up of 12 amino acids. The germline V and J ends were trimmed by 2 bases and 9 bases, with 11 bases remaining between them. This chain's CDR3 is CASSLFGEKAFF. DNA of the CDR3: TGTGCCAGCAGCTTATTCGGGGAAAAAGCTTTCTTT. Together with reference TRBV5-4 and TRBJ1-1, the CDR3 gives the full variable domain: ETGVTQSPTHLIKTRGQQVTLRCSSQSGHNTVSWYQQALGQGPQFIFQYYREEENGRGNFPPRFSGLQFPNYSSELNVNALELDDSALYLCASSLFGEKAFFGQGTRLTVV.

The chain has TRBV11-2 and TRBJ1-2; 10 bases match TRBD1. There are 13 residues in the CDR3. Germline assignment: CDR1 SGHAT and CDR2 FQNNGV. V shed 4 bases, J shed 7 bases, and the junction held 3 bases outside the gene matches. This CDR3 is CASSYRDRGGYTF. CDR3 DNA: TGTGCCAGCAGCTACCGGGACAGGGGTGGCTACACCTTC.

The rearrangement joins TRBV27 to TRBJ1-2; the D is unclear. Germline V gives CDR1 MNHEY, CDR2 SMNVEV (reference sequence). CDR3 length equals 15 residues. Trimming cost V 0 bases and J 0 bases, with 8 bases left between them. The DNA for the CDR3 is TGTGCCAGCAGTTTATCGAAGGGCTCTAACTATGGCTACACCTTC. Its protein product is CASSLSKGSNYGYTF.

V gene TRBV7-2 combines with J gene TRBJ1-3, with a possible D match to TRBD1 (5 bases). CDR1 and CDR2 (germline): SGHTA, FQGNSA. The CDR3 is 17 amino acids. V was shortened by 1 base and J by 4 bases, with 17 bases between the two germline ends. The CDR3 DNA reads TGTGCCAGCAGCTTAGTTCGGGGGAGTCAAGGAGGAAACACCATATATTTT. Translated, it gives CASSLVRGSQGGNTIYF.

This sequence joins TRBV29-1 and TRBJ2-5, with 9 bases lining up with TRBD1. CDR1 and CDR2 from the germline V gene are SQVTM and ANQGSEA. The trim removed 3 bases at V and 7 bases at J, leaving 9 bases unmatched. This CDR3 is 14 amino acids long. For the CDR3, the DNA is TGCAGCGTTGAGGAACAGGGGGCCCTAGGGACCCAGTACTTC. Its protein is CSVEEQGALGTQYF.

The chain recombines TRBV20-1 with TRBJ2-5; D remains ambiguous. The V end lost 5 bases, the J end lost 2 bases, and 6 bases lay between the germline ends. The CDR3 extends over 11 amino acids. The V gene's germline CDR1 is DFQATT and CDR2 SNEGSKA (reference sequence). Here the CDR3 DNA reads TGCAGTGCTGAAAAGCAAGAGACCCAGTACTTC. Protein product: CSAEKQETQYF.

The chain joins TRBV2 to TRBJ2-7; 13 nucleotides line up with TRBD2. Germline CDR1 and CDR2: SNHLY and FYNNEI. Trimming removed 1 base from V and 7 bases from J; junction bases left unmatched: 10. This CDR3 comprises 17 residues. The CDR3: CASSEVGGTSGTGEQYV. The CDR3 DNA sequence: TGTGCCAGCAGTGAAGTGGGAGGGACTAGCGGGACGGGAGAGCAGTACGTC.

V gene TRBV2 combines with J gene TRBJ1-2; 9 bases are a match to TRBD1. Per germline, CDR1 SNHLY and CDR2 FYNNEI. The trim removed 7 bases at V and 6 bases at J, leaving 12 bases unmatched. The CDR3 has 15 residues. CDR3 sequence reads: CASTAGQGKGHGYTF. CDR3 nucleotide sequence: TGTGCCAGCACCGCGGGACAGGGTAAAGGACATGGCTACACCTTC.

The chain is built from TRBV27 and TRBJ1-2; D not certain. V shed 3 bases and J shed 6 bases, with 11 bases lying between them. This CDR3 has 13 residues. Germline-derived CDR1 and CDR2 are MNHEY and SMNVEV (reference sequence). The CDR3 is CASSFRSSDGYTF. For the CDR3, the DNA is TGTGCCAGCAGTTTCAGGTCCTCGGATGGCTACACCTTC.

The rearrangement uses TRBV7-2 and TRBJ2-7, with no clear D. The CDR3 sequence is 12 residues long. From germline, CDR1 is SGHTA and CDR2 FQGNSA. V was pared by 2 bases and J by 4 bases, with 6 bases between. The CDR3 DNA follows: TGTGCCAGCAGCTTAAACCTATACGAGCAGTACTTC. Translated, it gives CASSLNLYEQYF.

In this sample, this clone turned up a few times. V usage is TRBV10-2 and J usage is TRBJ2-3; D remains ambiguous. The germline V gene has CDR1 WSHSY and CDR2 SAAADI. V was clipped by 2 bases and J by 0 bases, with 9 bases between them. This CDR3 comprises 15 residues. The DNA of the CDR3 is TGCGCCAGCAGTGAGGGATCTGGAAGCACAGATACGCAGTATTTT. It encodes CASSEGSGSTDTQYF.

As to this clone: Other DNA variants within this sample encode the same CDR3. CDR3 coding DNA: TGCGCCAGCAGCTTTGGACTAGCGGGCGGGGGGCCAGATACGCAGTATTTT. It specifies CASSFGLAGGGPDTQYF. The J gene is TRBJ2-3, the V gene TRBV5-1; 11 bases are a match to TRBD2. The trim removed 2 bases at V and 4 bases at J, leaving 9 bases unmatched. The CDR3 has 17 amino acids. Germline V CDR1 and CDR2: SGHRS, YFSETQ.

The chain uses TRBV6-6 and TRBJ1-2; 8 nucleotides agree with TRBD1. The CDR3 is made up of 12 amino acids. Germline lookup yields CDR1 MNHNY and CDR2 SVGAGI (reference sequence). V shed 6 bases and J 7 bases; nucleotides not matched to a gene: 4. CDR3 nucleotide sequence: TGTGCCAGCAGCTCGGGACAGGTTGGCTACACCTTC. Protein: CASSSGQVGYTF.

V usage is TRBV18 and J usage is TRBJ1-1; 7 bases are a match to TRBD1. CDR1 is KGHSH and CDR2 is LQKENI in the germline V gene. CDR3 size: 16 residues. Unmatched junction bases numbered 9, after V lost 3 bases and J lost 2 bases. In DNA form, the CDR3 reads TGTGCCAGCTCACCTCCAGGGGGGGGAACTAACACTGAAGCTTTCTTT. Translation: CASSPPGGGTNTEAFF. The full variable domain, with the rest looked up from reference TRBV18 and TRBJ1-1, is NAGVMQNPRHLVRRRGQEARLRCSPMKGHSHVYWYRQLPEEGLKFMVYLQKENIIDESGMPKERFSAEFPKEGPSILRIQQVVRGDSAAYFCASSPPGGGTNTEAFFGQGTRLTVV.

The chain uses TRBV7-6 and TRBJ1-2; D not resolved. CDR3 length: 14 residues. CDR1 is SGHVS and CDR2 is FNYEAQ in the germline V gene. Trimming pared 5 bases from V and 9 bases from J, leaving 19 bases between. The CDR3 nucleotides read TGTGCCAGCAGCCCAGACTCAAAGCCAGGTCGCTACACCTTC. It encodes CASSPDSKPGRYTF.

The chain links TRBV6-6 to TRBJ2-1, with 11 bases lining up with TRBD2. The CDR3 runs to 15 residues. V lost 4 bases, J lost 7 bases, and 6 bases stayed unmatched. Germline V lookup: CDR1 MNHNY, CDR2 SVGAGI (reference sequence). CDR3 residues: CASSSWLAGGNEQFF. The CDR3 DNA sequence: TGTGCCAGCAGTTCCTGGCTAGCGGGAGGTAATGAGCAGTTCTTC.

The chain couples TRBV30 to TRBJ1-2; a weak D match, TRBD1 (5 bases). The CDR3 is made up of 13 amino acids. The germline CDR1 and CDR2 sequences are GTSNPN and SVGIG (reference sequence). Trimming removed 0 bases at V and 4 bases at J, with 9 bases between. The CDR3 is CAWSVGAVYGYTF. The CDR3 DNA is TGTGCCTGGAGTGTAGGGGCAGTCTATGGCTACACCTTC.

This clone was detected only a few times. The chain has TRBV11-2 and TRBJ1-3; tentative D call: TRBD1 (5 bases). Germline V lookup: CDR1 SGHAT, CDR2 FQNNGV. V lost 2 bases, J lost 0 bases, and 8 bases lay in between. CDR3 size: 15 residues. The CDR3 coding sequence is TGTGCCAGCAGCTTATCGGGGGGCTCTGGAAACACCATATATTTT. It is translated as CASSLSGGSGNTIYF.

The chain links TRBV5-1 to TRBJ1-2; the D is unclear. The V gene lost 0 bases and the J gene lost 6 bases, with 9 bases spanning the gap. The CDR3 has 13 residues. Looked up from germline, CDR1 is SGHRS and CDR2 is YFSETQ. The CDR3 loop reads CASSLASVHGYTF. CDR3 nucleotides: TGCGCCAGCAGCTTGGCGTCAGTTCATGGCTACACCTTC.

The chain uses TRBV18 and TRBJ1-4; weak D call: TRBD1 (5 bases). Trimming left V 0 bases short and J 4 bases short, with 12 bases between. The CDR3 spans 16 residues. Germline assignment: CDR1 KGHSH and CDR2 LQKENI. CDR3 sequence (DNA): TGTGCCAGCTCACCACCTCCGGGACTGAGTAATGAAAAACTGTTTTTT. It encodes CASSPPPGLSNEKLFF.

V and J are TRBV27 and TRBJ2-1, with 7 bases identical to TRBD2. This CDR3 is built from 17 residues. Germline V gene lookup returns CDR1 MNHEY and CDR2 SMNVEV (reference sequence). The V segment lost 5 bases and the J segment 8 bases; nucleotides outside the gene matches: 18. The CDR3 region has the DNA TGTGCCAGCAGTAAACAATCAAGCGGGATTAAGAGGGATGAGCAGTTCTTC. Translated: CASSKQSSGIKRDEQFF.